This T cell receptor (beta chain) was captured by sequencing in a study of T-cell memory formation after mild COVID-19. Study at large: Each donor largely had its own TCR clusters. The study's findings and limits: CD4/CD8 balance held among clones contracting day 15 to 85, and later expanders leaned CD4+. CD8+ contracting clones occupied EMRA, while CD4+ ones occupied mainly CM and EM.

Germline CDR1 SGDLS, CDR2 YYNGEE. The CDR3 length is 14 residues. Trimming removed 4 bases from V and 0 bases from J, with 11 bases in between. UMIs and sample barcodes were carried by the TCR alpha and TCR beta cDNA libraries that 5'RACE produced using constant-segment primers. TCRdb ran MiXCR on the 5' RACE reads and lists one entry per CDR3 protein. The sample consists of about 150,000 distinct CDR3 sequences, almost 25% of them appearing once. This clonotype was picked up a small number of times. What it recognizes is unknown. The source is an adult woman who had mild COVID-19 (a few samples of this study predate the infection). Cell type and time point are not known. This sequence joins TRBV9 and TRBJ2-7, with TRBD1 as a possible D gene (6 bases). The sequenced sample consisted of PBMCs or a T cell subset sorted from them (not recorded which). The DNA of the CDR3 is TGTGCCAGCAGCCCAACGGACAGCTCCTACGAGCAGTACTTC. This sequence encodes CASSPTDSSYEQYF.